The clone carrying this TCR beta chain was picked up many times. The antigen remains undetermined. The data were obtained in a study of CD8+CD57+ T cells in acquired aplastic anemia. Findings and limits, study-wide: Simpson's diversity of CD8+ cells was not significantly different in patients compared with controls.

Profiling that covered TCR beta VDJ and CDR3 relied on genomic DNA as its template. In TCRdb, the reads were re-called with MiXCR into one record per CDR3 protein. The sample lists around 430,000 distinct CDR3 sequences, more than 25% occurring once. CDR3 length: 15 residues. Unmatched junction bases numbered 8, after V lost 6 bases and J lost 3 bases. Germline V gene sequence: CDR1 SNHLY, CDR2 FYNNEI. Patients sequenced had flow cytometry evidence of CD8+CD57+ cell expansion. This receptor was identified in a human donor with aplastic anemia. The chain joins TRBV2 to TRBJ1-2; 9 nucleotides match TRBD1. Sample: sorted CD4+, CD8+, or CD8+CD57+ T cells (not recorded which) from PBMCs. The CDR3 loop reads CASRVGTGKDYGYTF. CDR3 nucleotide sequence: TGTGCCAGCAGGGTTGGGACAGGGAAGGACTATGGCTACACCTTC.